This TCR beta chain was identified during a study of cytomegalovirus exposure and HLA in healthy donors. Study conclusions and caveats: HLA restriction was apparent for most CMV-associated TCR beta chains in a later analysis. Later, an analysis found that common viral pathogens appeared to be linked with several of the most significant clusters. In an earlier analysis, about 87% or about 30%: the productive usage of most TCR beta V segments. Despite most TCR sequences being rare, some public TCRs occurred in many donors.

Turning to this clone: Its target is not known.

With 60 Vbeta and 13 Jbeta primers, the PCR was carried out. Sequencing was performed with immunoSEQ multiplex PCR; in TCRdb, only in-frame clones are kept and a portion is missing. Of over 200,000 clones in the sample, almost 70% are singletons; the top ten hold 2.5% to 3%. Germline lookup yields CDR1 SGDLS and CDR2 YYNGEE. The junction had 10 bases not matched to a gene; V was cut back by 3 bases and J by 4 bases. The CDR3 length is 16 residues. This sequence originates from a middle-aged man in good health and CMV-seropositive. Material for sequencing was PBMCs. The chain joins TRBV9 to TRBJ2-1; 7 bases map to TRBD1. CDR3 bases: TGTGCCAGCAGCGCCCGCACCGGGACAGCTTACAATGAGCAGTTCTTC. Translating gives CASSARTGTAYNEQFF.